The 27 T cell receptor beta chains presented below share a single source sample, sequenced in a study of blood T cells in healthy people across ages. A second about 7 to 11 cycle PCR used barcoded and J-beta primers. TCRdb reprocessed the 5' RACE reads via MiXCR and lists one record per CDR3 protein. Of roughly 1,800,000 distinct CDR3 sequences in the sample, around half were seen once. The sequenced sample consisted of blood. These receptors all come from a woman aged 40 to 49 in good health.

V gene TRBV7-9 combines with J gene TRBJ1-6, with a weak D call TRBD1 (6 bases). The CDR3 has 17 amino acids. Germline-derived CDR1 and CDR2 are SEHNR and FQNEAQ (reference sequence). The V gene lost 3 bases and the J gene lost 3 bases, with 15 bases spanning the gap. As DNA, the CDR3 is TGTGCCAGCAGCTTTTCCGGGACATCGGACTATAATTCACCCCTCCACTTT. Protein: CASSFSGTSDYNSPLHF.

This CDR3 is CASSLEGNYYEQYF. The CDR3 bases are TGTGCCAGCAGTTTAGAGGGAAATTACTACGAGCAGTACTTC. This chain joins TRBV27 and TRBJ2-7, with D perhaps TRBD2 (5 bases). The CDR3 spans 14 residues. The germline V gene encodes CDR1 MNHEY and CDR2 SMNVEV (reference sequence). V was cut by 2 bases and J by 3 bases, with 11 bases left in between.

The chain carries TRBV20-1 and TRBJ2-5; D remains unclear. The J call is uncertain, as TRBJ2-7 better fits the DNA end. Germline CDR1 is DFQATT and CDR2 is SNEGSKA (reference sequence). The CDR3 runs to 13 residues. DNA of the CDR3: TGCAGTGCTAGAGAGAGACCGTTCTACGAGCAGTACTTC. It yields the protein CSARERPFYEQYF.

This rearrangement joins TRBV7-9 to TRBJ2-1; D not certain. Germline V gene lookup returns CDR1 SEHNR and CDR2 FQNEAQ (reference sequence). The germline V and J ends were trimmed by 5 bases and 8 bases, with 16 bases remaining between them. CDR3 size: 14 residues. CDR3: CASSLTVGVDEQFF. The DNA for the CDR3 is TGTGCCAGCAGCCTGACTGTTGGAGTCGATGAGCAGTTCTTC.

The rearrangement uses TRBV5-1 and TRBJ2-1; 10 bases fit TRBD1. V shed 0 bases, J shed 7 bases, and the junction held 13 bases outside the gene matches. Germline CDR1 and CDR2: SGHRS and YFSETQ. CDR3 length equals 18 residues. In DNA form, the CDR3 reads TGCGCCAGCAGCTTGGTTGGAAGGGGACAGGGGTCGTTGAATGAGCAGTTCTTC. Protein sequence: CASSLVGRGQGSLNEQFF. The complete variable domain, with remaining parts taken from reference TRBV5-1 and TRBJ2-1, reads KAGVTQTPRYLIKTRGQQVTLSCSPISGHRSVSWYQQTPGQGLQFLFEYFSETQRNKGNFPGRFSGRQFSNSRSEMNVSTLELGDSALYLCASSLVGRGQGSLNEQFFGPGTRLTVL.

The CDR3 DNA follows: TGCGCCAGCAGCCAAAGACCCCGACAGGAGGATTCCTACGAGCAGTACTTC. It translates to CASSQRPRQEDSYEQYF. The V and J genes are TRBV4-1 and TRBJ2-7, with D perhaps matching TRBD1 (6 bases). Germline V CDR1 and CDR2: MGHRA, YSYEKL. The CDR3 is 17 residues long. V dropped 2 bases and J dropped 1 base, with 18 bases sitting between them.

The chain has TRBV9 and TRBJ1-4; perhaps TRBD1 as D (5 bases). In germline, CDR1 is SGDLS, CDR2 YYNGEE. V lost 3 bases to trimming and J lost 5 bases, with 11 bases between them. The CDR3 has 14 amino acids. This chain's CDR3 is CASSGDWGNEKLFF. CDR3 nucleotides: TGTGCCAGCAGCGGGGACTGGGGAAATGAAAAACTGTTTTTT.

The V call is TRBV5-1, the J call TRBJ2-1; D possibly corresponds to TRBD2 (6 bases). V lost 4 bases to trimming and J lost 0 bases, with 14 bases between them. CDR3 length: 16 amino acids. Germline CDR1 and CDR2: SGHRS and YFSETQ. The CDR3 nucleotides are TGCGCCAGCAGCGACGGGACTTTAAGCTCCTACAATGAGCAGTTCTTC. Protein: CASSDGTLSSYNEQFF.

The gene calls are TRBV19 and TRBJ2-5; 10 bases match TRBD2. This CDR3 contains 17 residues. Unmatched junction bases numbered 10, after V lost 6 bases and J lost 0 bases. CDR1 and CDR2 (germline): LNHDA, SQIVND (reference sequence). The CDR3 nucleotides are TGTGCCAGTAGAAGTCTAGCGGGGGCCCCGTACCAAGAGACCCAGTACTTC. The encoded protein is CASRSLAGAPYQETQYF.

This clonotype came up a few times. V usage is TRBV20-1 and J usage is TRBJ2-6, with 10 bases fitting TRBD1. Germline CDR1 and CDR2: DFQATT and SNEGSKA (reference sequence). The CDR3 has 16 amino acids. V was clipped by 6 bases and J by 2 bases; unmatched bases: 7. The CDR3 reads CSAPGTGVTGANVLTF. DNA of the CDR3: TGCAGTGCACCCGGGACAGGGGTTACTGGGGCCAACGTCCTGACTTTC.

The V and J genes are TRBV7-2 and TRBJ2-3, with 11 bases lining up with TRBD2. CDR3 length equals 19 residues. From germline, CDR1 is SGHTA and CDR2 FQGNSA. Trimming cost V 4 bases and J 0 bases; bases outside gene matches: 12. In DNA form, the CDR3 reads TGTGCCAGCAGCTCCCCTAGCGGGGGGCCGTTTTCTAGCACAGATACGCAGTATTTT. Translation: CASSSPSGGPFSSTDTQYF.

V is TRBV6-7 and J is TRBJ1-6, with a possible D match to TRBD1 (5 bases). TRBV6-7 qualifies as an ORF whose function is uncertain. The V and J ends lost 8 bases and 0 bases respectively, with 20 bases between them. The CDR3 covers 18 residues. The CDR3: CASPDPQGLSSYNSPLHF. The CDR3 coding sequence is TGTGCCAGCCCGGACCCCCAGGGCCTCAGCTCCTATAATTCACCCCTCCACTTT.

The rearrangement uses TRBV6-5 and TRBJ2-1; 7 positions match TRBD2. The J call could be wrong; TRBJ2-7 is a better fit for the DNA end. The CDR3 totals 15 residues. Germline V gene lookup returns CDR1 MNHEY and CDR2 SVGAGI. The CDR3 is CASSYSPTGGDEQYF. DNA for the CDR3: TGTGCCAGCAGTTACTCCCCCACGGGGGGAGATGAGCAGTACTTC.

This clonotype was observed a handful of times. J is TRBJ2-5 and V is TRBV7-2; D is possibly TRBD2 (5 bases). Trimming took off 4 bases at V and 6 bases at J, with 12 bases between the two ends. Looked up from germline, CDR1 is SGHTA and CDR2 is FQGNSA. The CDR3 loop spans 13 amino acids. CDR3 DNA sequence: TGTGCCAGCAGCTCCGAACTAGGGCAGACCCAGTACTTC. Encoded protein: CASSSELGQTQYF.

The J gene is TRBJ2-1, the V gene TRBV3-1, with D possibly matching TRBD2 (6 bases). V lost 0 bases, J lost 5 bases, and 14 bases lay in between. Per the germline V gene, CDR1 is LGHDT and CDR2 is YNNKEL (reference sequence). The CDR3 has 16 amino acids. CDR3 region: CASSQDGRLSHNEQFF. In DNA, the CDR3 is TGTGCCAGCAGCCAAGATGGGAGGCTAAGTCACAATGAGCAGTTCTTC.

The chain combines TRBV9 with TRBJ2-6; perhaps TRBD1 as D (6 bases). This CDR3 has 18 residues. The ends were cut back, 4 bases at V and 0 bases at J, with 17 bases in the middle. Germline CDR1 reads SGDLS; CDR2 reads YYNGEE. This chain's CDR3 is CASSISTGPLSGANVLTF. CDR3 sequence (DNA): TGTGCCAGCAGCATTTCGACAGGTCCCCTCTCTGGGGCCAACGTCCTGACTTTC. The full variable domain, with the rest looked up from reference TRBV9 and TRBJ2-6, is DSGVTQTPKHLITATGQRVTLRCSPRSGDLSVYWYQQSLDQGLQFLIQYYNGEERAKGNILERFSAQQFPDLHSELNLSSLELGDSALYFCASSISTGPLSGANVLTFGAGSRLTVL.

CDR3 coding DNA: TGTGCCAGCACCAAACTTCCGAGCTCCTACAATGAGCAGTTCTTC. Translation: CASTKLPSSYNEQFF. V is TRBV28 and J is TRBJ2-1; no definite D call. The CDR3 runs to 15 residues. Looked up from germline, CDR1 is MDHEN and CDR2 is SYDVKM. Trimming took 7 bases from V and 0 from J, leaving 13 bases between them.

The chain uses TRBV28 and TRBJ2-5; 10 positions match TRBD2. This CDR3 is 16 amino acids long. V gave up 5 bases and J gave up 4 bases; unmatched junction bases: 10. Looked up from germline, CDR1 is MDHEN and CDR2 is SYDVKM. In DNA form, the CDR3 reads TGTGCCAGCAGTGGGGGGTATCGACTAGCGGGAGAGACCCAGTACTTC. Translating gives CASSGGYRLAGETQYF.

Comment on this clonotype: One end of the junction is discordant with germline, which a read error may explain. V is TRBV7-2 and J is TRBJ2-3; 9 bases fit TRBD2. The CDR3 runs 16 residues. The germline V gene encodes CDR1 SGHTA and CDR2 FQGNSA. The CDR3, as DNA: TGTGCCAACAGCTTAGTCGCGGGGGGGAGTGCAGATACGCAGTATTTT. Its translation: CANSLVAGGSADTQYF.

This chain links TRBV4-2 with TRBJ1-5, with D unresolved. The germline V and J ends were trimmed by 0 bases and 5 bases, with 14 bases remaining between them. Germline V gene data show CDR1 as LGHNA and CDR2 as YNFKEQ. The CDR3 runs 16 residues. CDR3 coding DNA: TGTGCCAGCAGCCAAGATCTCAGCCAGGCGCATCAGCCCCAGCATTTT. Translating it yields CASSQDLSQAHQPQHF.

The chain recombines TRBV10-3 with TRBJ2-5; a possible D gene is TRBD2 (6 bases). Trimming took off 6 bases at V and 11 bases at J, with 19 bases between the two ends. This CDR3 has 13 amino acids. Per germline, CDR1 ENHRY and CDR2 SYGVKD. The DNA of the CDR3 is TGTGCCATCAGAAACGTCGGGGGAAATGAGCAGTACTTC. As protein: CAIRNVGGNEQYF.

This clonotype has only a few counts. The V and J genes are TRBV20-1 and TRBJ1-2; the D is unclear. V was cut by 4 bases and J by 7 bases, with 13 bases left in between. This CDR3 has 12 residues. In germline, CDR1 is DFQATT, CDR2 SNEGSKA (reference sequence). Written as DNA, the CDR3 is TGCAGTGCTACTCCTCCGGGGATTGGCTACACCTTC. Translated: CSATPPGIGYTF.

The CDR3 DNA reads as TGTGCCAGCAGTAGGGACAGGGCCCTAGTTGACGAGCAGTACTTC. Encoded protein: CASSRDRALVDEQYF. V and J are TRBV6-5 and TRBJ2-7; 9 bases line up with TRBD1. The V and J ends lost 5 bases and 5 bases, in that order; junction bases with no gene match: 10. Looked up from germline, CDR1 is MNHEY and CDR2 is SVGAGI. The length of the CDR3 is 15 residues.

V gene TRBV4-2 combines with J gene TRBJ2-2, with 9 positions matching TRBD2. This CDR3 comprises 15 residues. CDR1 is LGHNA and CDR2 is YNFKEQ in the germline V gene. V was pared by 1 base and J by 4 bases, with 1 base of the junction left unmatched. The CDR3 is CASSQASGVTGELFF. CDR3 coding DNA: TGTGCCAGCAGCCAAGCTAGCGGGGTCACCGGGGAGCTGTTTTTT.

The CDR3 here is CASSPVGGRIQQPQHF. The DNA of the CDR3 is TGTGCCAGCAGCCCCGTTGGGGGGAGGATACAGCAGCCCCAGCATTTT. The chain carries TRBV7-2 and TRBJ1-5, with D possibly being TRBD1 (5 bases). The CDR3 is made up of 16 amino acids. The V end was cut by 5 bases, the J end by 7 bases, with 21 bases between. CDR1 SGHTA and CDR2 FQGNSA come from the germline V gene.

The V and J genes are TRBV13 and TRBJ2-4; tentatively, D is TRBD1 (6 bases). The CDR3 consists of 16 residues. Germline CDR1 reads PRHDT; CDR2 reads FYEKMQ (reference sequence). The V end lost 6 bases, the J end lost 0 bases, and 15 bases lay between the germline ends. CDR3 sequence reads: CASSLRTDLAKNIQYF. The CDR3 DNA follows: TGTGCCAGCAGTCTAAGGACAGACCTAGCCAAAAACATTCAGTACTTC.

The chain is built from TRBV7-2 and TRBJ2-5; D is perhaps TRBD1 (5 bases). Between the trimmed V and J ends, which lost 1 base and 0 bases, there was a span of 12 bases. Per germline, CDR1 SGHTA and CDR2 FQGNSA. The length of the CDR3 is 16 residues. The CDR3: CASSLGGAGYQETQYF. The CDR3 DNA follows: TGTGCCAGCAGCTTAGGTGGGGCAGGGTACCAAGAGACCCAGTACTTC.